A single TCR beta chain is shown here with its context. What it binds is not known. The record originates from a study of cytomegalovirus exposure and HLA in healthy donors. Study-wide results and limits: When analyzed later, the rates of TCR association showed variation by HLA locus, with DRB1 the most and HLA-C the fewest.

In the PCR, 60 Vbeta and 13 Jbeta primers were used. The data were produced by immunoSEQ multiplex PCR, yet TCRdb's version contains in-frame clones alone and is incomplete. The sample yields 50,000 or so clones, 70% to 80% seen once. Germline-derived CDR1 and CDR2 are SEHNR and FQNEAQ (reference sequence). This CDR3 is 15 amino acids long. The V gene end was trimmed by 5 bases and the J gene end by 6 bases; junction bases not matched to a gene: 11. This clonotype was obtained from a man aged 30-40 years in good health and CMV-seronegative. The V and J genes are TRBV7-9 and TRBJ2-3; TRBD2 matches 7 bases. Sequencing input: PBMCs. The CDR3 protein is CASSPSGREFDTQYF. DNA of the CDR3: TGTGCCAGCAGCCCCTCAGGGCGGGAGTTCGATACGCAGTATTTT. Full variable domain (remainder filled in from reference TRBV7-9 and TRBJ2-3): DTGVSQNPRHKITKRGQNVTFRCDPISEHNRLYWYRQTLGQGPEFLTYFQNEAQLEKSRLLSDRFSAERPKGSFSTLEIQRTEQGDSAMYLCASSPSGREFDTQYFGPGTRLTVL.